This TCR beta chain emerged from a study of response to subunit inactivated influenza vaccine. General study findings and limits: Every seasonal influenza vaccination brings in few new T cells, the authors suggested.

Using its own MiXCR run on the RT-PCR reads, TCRdb lists one record per CDR3 protein. Among about half a million distinct CDR3 sequences, around 25% were seen once, and the ten largest hold approximately 2%. This CDR3 is built from 12 residues. V lost 1 base and J lost 7, with 4 bases in between. Germline assignment: CDR1 ENHRY and CDR2 SYGVKD. On this clonotype itself: Its antigen remains unknown.

The sequence was collected from a man aged 45 to 65 who received an inactivated influenza vaccine. This specimen was CD4+ T cells sorted from PBMCs, taken 5 days after vaccination. V and J are TRBV10-3 and TRBJ2-2; D call uncertain. CDR3 DNA: TGTGCCATCAGTGAGTTGAGCGGGGAGCTGTTTTTT. It is translated as CAISELSGELFF.